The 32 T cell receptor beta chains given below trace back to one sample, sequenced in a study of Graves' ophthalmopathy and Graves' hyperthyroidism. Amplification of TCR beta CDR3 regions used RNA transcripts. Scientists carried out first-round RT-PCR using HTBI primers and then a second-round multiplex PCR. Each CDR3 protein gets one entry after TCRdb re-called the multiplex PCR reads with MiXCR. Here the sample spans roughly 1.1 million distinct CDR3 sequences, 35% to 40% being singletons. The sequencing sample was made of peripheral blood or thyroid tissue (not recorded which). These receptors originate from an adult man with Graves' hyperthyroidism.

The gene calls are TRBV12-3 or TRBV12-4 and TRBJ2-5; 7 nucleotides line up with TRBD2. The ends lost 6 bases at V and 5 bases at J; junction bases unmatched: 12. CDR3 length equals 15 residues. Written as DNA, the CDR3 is TGTGCCAGCAGCATCAGGGAGGGGACCGGGGAGACCCAGTACTTC. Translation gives CASSIREGTGETQYF.

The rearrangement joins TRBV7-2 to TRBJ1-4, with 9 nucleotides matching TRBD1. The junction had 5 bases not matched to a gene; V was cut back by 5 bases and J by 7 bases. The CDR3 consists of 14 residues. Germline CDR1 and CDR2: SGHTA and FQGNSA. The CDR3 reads CASSARTGVEKLFF. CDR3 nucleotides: TGTGCCAGCAGCGCTCGGACAGGGGTTGAAAAACTGTTTTTT.

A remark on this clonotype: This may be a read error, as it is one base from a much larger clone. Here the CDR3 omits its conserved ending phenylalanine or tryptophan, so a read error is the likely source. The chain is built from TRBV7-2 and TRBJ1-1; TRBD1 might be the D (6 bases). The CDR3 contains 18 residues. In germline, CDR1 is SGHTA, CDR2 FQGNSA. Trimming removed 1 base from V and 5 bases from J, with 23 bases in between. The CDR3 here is CASSLVPPGGGRRTEAFC. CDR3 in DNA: TGTGCCAGCAGCTTAGTCCCCCCAGGAGGGGGGCGCAGAACTGAAGCTTTCTGT.

The CDR3 reads CASRPTGYEQYF. The CDR3 coding sequence is TGTGCCAGCAGGCCGACAGGCTACGAGCAGTACTTC. V usage is TRBV28 and J usage is TRBJ2-7; tentatively, D is TRBD1 (6 bases). The CDR3 loop spans 12 amino acids. Trimming removed 6 bases at V and 3 bases at J, with 9 bases between. Germline loops: CDR1 MDHEN, CDR2 SYDVKM.

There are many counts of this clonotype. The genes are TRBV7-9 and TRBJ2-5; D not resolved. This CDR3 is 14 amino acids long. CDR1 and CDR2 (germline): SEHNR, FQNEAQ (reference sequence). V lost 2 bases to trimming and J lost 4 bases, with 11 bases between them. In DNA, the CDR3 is TGTGCCAGCAGCTTATTTCCAGCCGGAGAGACCCAGTACTTC. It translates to CASSLFPAGETQYF.

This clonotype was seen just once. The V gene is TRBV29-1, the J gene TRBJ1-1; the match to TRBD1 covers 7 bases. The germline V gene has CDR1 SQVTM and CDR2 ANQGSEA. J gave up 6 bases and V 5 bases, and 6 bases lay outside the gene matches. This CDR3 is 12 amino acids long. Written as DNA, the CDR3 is TGCAGCGTTCGGACAGGTGGCGCTGAAGCTTTCTTT. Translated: CSVRTGGAEAFF.

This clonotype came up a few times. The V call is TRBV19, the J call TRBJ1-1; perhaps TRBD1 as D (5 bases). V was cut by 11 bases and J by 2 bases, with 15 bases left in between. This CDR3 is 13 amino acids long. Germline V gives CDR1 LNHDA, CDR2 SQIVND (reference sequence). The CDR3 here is CAWSGGGNTEAFF. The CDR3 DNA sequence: TGTGCCTGGAGTGGCGGGGGAAACACTGAAGCTTTCTTT.

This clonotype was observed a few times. DNA for the CDR3: TGTGCCAGCAGCTTAGATCTAGTGCCGACGAACACCGGGGAGCTGTTTTTT. Its protein is CASSLDLVPTNTGELFF. The rearrangement links TRBV11-3 to TRBJ2-2, with D uncertain. CDR3 length equals 17 residues. The germline V gene encodes CDR1 SGHNT and CDR2 YENEEA. The V and J ends lost 0 bases and 0 bases respectively, with 11 bases between them.

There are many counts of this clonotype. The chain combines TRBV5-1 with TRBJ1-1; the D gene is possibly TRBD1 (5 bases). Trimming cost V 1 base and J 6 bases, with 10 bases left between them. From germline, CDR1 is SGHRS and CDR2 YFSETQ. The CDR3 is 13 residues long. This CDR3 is CASSLYAGAEAFF. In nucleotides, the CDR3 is TGCGCCAGCAGCTTGTACGCGGGGGCTGAAGCTTTCTTT.

Here the CDR3 reads CASSLRGGTDEKLFF. In DNA, the CDR3 is TGCGCCAGCAGCTTGCGGGGGGGCACGGATGAAAAACTGTTTTTT. J is TRBJ1-4 and V is TRBV5-1; TRBD1 might be the D (6 bases). Trimming left V 1 base short and J 6 bases short, with 13 bases between. This CDR3 comprises 15 residues. CDR1 is SGHRS and CDR2 is YFSETQ in the germline V gene.

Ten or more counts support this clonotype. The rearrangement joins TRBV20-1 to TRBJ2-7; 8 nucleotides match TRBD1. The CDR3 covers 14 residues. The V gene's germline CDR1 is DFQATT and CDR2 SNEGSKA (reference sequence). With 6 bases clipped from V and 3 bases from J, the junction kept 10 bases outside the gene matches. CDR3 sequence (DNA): TGCAGTGCAAACCCGGGACAGGTAATCTACGAGCAGTACTTC. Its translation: CSANPGQVIYEQYF.

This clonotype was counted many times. The CDR3 sequence is CATDDQQYF. The CDR3 DNA sequence: TGTGCCACCGATGACCAGCAGTACTTC. The chain links TRBV7-9 to TRBJ2-7; D remains unclear. Germline CDR1 reads SEHNR; CDR2 reads FQNEAQ (reference sequence). V shed 10 bases and J shed 8 bases, with 9 bases lying between them. The CDR3 has 9 residues.

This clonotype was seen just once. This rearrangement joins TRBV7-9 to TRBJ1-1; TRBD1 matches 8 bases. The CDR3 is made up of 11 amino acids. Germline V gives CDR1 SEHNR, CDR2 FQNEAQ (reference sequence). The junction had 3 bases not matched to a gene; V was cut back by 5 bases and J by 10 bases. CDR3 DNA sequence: TGTGCCAGCAGCCCGGACAGGGCAGCTTTCTTT. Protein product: CASSPDRAAFF.

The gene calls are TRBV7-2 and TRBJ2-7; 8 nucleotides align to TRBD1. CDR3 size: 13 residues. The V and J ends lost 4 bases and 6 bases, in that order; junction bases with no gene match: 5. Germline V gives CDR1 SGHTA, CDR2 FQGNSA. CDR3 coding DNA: TGTGCCAGCAGCTCCCCCCAGGGGGCCGAGCAGTACTTC. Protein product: CASSSPQGAEQYF.

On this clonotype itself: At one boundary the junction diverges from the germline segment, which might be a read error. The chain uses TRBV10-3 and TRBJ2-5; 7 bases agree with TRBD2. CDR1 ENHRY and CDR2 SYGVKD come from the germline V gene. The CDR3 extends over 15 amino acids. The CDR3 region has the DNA TGTGCCAGCAGTCCGCTGTTCGCGGGAGAAGAGACCCAGTACTTC. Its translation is CASSPLFAGEETQYF.

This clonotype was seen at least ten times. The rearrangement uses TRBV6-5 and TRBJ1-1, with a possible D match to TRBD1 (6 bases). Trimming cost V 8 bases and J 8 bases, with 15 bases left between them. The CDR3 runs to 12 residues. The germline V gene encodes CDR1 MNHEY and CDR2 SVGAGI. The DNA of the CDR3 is TGTGCCAGCGGACAGCAGGGGCCCGAAGCTTTCTTT. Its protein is CASGQQGPEAFF.

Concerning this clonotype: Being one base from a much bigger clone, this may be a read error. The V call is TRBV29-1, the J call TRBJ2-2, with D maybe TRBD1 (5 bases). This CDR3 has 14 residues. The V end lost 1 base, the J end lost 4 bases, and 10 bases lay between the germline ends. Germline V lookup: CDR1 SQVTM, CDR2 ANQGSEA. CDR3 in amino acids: CSVEVDIRTGELFF. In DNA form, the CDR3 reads TGCAGCGTTGAAGTGGACATACGCACCGGGGAGCTGTTTTTT.

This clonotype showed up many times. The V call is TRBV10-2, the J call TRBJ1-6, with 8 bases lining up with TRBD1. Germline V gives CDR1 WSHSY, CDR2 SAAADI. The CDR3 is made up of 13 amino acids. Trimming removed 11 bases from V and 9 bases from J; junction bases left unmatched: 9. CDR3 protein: CAGATGGGSPLHF. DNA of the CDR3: TGCGCCGGGGCAACAGGGGGAGGTTCACCCCTCCACTTT.

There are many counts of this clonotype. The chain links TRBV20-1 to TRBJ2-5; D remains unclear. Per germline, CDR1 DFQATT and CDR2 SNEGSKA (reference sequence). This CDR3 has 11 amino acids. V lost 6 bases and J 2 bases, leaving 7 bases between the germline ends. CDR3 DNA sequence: TGCAGTGCCAAACGGCAAGAGACCCAGTACTTC. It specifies CSAKRQETQYF.

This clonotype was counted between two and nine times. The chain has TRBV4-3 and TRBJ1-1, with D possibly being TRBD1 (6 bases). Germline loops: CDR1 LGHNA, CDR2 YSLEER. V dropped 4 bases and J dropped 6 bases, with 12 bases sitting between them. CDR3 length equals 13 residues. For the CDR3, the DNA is TGCGCCAGCAGCCGTACAGGGAAAGCTGAAGCTTTCTTT. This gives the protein CASSRTGKAEAFF.

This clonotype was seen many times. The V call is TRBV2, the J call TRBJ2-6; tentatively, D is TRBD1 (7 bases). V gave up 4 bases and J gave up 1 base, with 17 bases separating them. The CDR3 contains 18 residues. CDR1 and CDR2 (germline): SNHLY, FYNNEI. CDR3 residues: CASSGDREVWSGANVLTF. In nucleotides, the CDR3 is TGTGCCAGCAGTGGTGACAGGGAGGTTTGGTCTGGGGCCAACGTCCTGACTTTC. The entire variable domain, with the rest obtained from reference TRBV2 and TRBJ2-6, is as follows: EPEVTQTPSHQVTQMGQEVILRCVPISNHLYFYWYRQILGQKVEFLVSFYNNEISEKSEIFDDQFSVERPDGSNFTLKIRSTKLEDSAMYFCASSGDREVWSGANVLTFGAGSRLTVL.

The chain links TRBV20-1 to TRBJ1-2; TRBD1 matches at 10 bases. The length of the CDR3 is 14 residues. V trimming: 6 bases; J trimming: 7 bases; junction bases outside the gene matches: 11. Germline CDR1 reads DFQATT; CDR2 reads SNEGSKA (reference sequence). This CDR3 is CSAPTGGATGGYTF. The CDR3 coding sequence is TGCAGTGCCCCGACAGGGGGCGCGACTGGTGGCTACACCTTC.

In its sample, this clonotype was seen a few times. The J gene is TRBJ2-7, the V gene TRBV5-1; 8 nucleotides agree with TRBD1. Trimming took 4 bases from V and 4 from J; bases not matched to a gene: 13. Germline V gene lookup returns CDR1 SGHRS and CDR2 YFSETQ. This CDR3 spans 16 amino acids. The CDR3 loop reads CASSQDRAGGGYEQYF. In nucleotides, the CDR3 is TGCGCCAGCAGCCAAGATCGGGCAGGGGGCGGGTACGAGCAGTACTTC.

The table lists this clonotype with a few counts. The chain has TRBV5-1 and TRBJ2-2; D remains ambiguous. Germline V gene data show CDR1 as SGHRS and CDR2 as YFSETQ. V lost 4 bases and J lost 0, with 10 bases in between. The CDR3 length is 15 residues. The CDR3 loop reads CASSSLATNTGELFF. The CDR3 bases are TGCGCCAGCAGCAGTTTAGCCACGAACACCGGGGAGCTGTTTTTT. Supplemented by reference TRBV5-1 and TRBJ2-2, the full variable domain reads KAGVTQTPRYLIKTRGQQVTLSCSPISGHRSVSWYQQTPGQGLQFLFEYFSETQRNKGNFPGRFSGRQFSNSRSEMNVSTLELGDSALYLCASSSLATNTGELFFGEGSRLTVL.

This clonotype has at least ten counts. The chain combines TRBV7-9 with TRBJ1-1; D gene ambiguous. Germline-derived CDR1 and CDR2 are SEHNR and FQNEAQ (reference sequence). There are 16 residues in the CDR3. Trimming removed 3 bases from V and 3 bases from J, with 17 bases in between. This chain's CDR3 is CASSLAQETWDTEAFF. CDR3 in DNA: TGTGCCAGCAGCTTGGCCCAAGAGACTTGGGACACTGAAGCTTTCTTT.

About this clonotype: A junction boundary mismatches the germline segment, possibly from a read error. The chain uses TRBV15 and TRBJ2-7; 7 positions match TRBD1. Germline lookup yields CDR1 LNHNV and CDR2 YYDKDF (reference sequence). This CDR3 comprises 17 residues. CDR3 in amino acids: CATSRDELRTGSYEHYF. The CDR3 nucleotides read TGTGCCACCAGCAGAGATGAGTTGCGGACAGGCTCCTACGAGCACTACTTC.

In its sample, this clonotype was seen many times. For the CDR3, the DNA is TGCGCCAGCAGTATTAAGGCTGTCCATGGCTACACCTTC. Translation: CASSIKAVHGYTF. V is TRBV10-2 and J is TRBJ1-2; D gene uncertain. V shed 5 bases and J shed 6 bases, with 13 bases lying between them. In germline, CDR1 is WSHSY, CDR2 SAAADI. This CDR3 is built from 13 residues.

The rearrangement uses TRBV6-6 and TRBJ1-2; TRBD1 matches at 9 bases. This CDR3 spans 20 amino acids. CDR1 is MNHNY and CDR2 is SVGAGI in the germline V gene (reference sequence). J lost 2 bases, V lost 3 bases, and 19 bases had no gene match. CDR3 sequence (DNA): TGTGCCAGCAGTTATCTCCAGCTCAGCGGGACAGGGTACCTCAACTATGGCTACACCTTC. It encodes CASSYLQLSGTGYLNYGYTF.

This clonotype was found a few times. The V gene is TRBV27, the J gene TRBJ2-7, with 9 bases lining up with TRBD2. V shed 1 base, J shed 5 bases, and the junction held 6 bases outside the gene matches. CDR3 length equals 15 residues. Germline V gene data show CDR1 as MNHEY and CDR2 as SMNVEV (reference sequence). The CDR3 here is CASSLWSSGNNEQYF. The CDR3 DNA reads TGTGCCAGCAGTTTATGGTCTAGCGGGAACAACGAGCAGTACTTC.

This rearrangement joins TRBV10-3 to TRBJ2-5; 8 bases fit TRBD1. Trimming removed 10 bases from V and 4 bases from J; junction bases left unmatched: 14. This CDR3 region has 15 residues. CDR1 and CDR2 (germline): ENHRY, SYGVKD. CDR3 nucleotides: TGTGCCAGCAGCCCGGACAGGGCGGGGAGAGAGACCCAGTACTTC. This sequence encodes CASSPDRAGRETQYF.

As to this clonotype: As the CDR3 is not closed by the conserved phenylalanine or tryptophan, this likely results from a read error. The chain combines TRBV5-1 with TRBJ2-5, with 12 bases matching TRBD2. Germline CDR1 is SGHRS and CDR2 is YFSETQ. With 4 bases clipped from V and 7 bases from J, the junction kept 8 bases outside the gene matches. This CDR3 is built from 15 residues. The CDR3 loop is CASSTGLAGPGTQYL. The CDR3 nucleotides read TGCGCCAGCAGCACTGGACTAGCGGGGCCGGGGACCCAGTACCTC.

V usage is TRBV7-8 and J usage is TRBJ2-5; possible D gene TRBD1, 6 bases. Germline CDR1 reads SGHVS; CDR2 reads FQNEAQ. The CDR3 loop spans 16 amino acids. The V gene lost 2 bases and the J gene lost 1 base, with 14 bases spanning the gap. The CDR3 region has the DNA TGTGCCAGCAGCTTACTACCTACAGGGCCCCAAGAGACCCAGTACTTC. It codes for CASSLLPTGPQETQYF.